This entry lists 19 T cell receptor beta chains sequenced from one sample in a study of blood T cell repertoires in COVID-19 (dated by TCRdb to 2019 to 2021). Libraries came from the immunoSEQ multiplex PCR assay. TCRdb retrieved this table from immuneACCESS and kept in-frame rearrangements only. Not all clones are present; in checked studies, unresolved V genes account for under half, and no reason is known for the remainder. The sample records 90,000 to 120,000 clones, roughly 69% of which are singletons. Around 6.3% of the sample goes to the ten largest clones. The sequencing input was peripheral blood. These receptors were taken from an older man with acute or convalescent COVID-19.

The DNA of the CDR3 is TGTGCCAGCAAAACTAGCGGTTTCTACGAGCAGTACTTC. Its translation is CASKTSGFYEQYF. This chain connects TRBV28 to TRBJ2-7, with 8 bases lining up with TRBD2. Germline-derived CDR1 and CDR2 are MDHEN and SYDVKM. The CDR3 spans 13 residues. Trimming at V came to 7 bases and at J to 3 bases, leaving 5 bases not matched to a gene.

The gene calls are TRBV18 and TRBJ2-1; D is perhaps TRBD1 (5 bases). Germline CDR1 and CDR2: KGHSH and LQKENI. Trimming removed 6 bases from V and 5 bases from J, with 17 bases in between. The CDR3 is 15 amino acids. The CDR3 reads CASSPTRTSNNEQFF. CDR3 DNA: TGTGCCAGCTCCCCCACCAGGACATCGAACAATGAGCAGTTCTTC.

The chain employs TRBV5-1 and TRBJ2-1; tentative D call: TRBD1 (6 bases). The CDR3 has 13 amino acids. Trimming stripped 4 bases from V and 6 bases from J, with 11 bases between. The germline CDR1 and CDR2 sequences are SGHRS and YFSETQ. Here the CDR3 reads CASSPLGGNEQFF. The CDR3 coding sequence is TGCGCCAGCAGCCCCTTAGGGGGCAATGAGCAGTTCTTC.

V usage is TRBV18 and J usage is TRBJ2-7; D may be TRBD2 (5 bases). The CDR3 has 12 residues. The V end lost 3 bases, the J end lost 5 bases, and 8 bases lay between the germline ends. In germline, CDR1 is KGHSH, CDR2 LQKENI. The DNA for the CDR3 is TGTGCCAGCTCACCGTCCGGGAACGAGCAGTACTTC. Amino acids: CASSPSGNEQYF.

This clone has only one observation. The chain joins TRBV28 to TRBJ1-4; a weak D match, TRBD1 (6 bases). This CDR3 contains 12 residues. Trimming removed 8 bases at V and 6 bases at J, with 10 bases between. The V gene's germline CDR1 is MDHEN and CDR2 SYDVKM. The CDR3: CASGGGHEKLFF. The CDR3 bases are TGTGCCAGCGGGGGGGGCCATGAAAAACTGTTTTTT.

This chain uses TRBV6-5 with TRBJ1-1; D is possibly TRBD1 (5 bases). Per the germline V gene, CDR1 is MNHEY and CDR2 is SVGAGI. There are 15 residues in the CDR3. DNA of the CDR3: TGTGCATCTGACAGACAGCCCACGTCAGGCACTGAAGCTTTCTTT. It codes for CASDRQPTSGTEAFF.

The rearrangement links TRBV19 to TRBJ1-4; TRBD1 aligns across 9 bases. The CDR3 extends over 15 amino acids. Germline V gene data show CDR1 as LNHDA and CDR2 as SQIVND (reference sequence). The ends lost 4 bases at V and 8 bases at J; junction bases unmatched: 8. CDR3 amino acids: CASSRGQGLGEKLFF. In DNA form, the CDR3 reads TGTGCCAGTAGTAGGGGACAGGGCCTCGGGGAAAAACTGTTTTTT.

CDR3 protein: CASSESGYEQYF. CDR3 in DNA: TGTGCCAGCAGCGAGTCGGGGTACGAGCAGTACTTC. V gene TRBV14 combines with J gene TRBJ2-7, with a weak D call TRBD2 (5 bases). The length of the CDR3 is 12 residues. The germline V gene has CDR1 SGHDN and CDR2 FVKESK. Between the trimmed V and J ends, which lost 5 bases and 4 bases, there was a span of 9 bases.

This clone has just a few counts. V is TRBV18 and J is TRBJ1-6, with D possibly being TRBD1 (5 bases). Germline values: CDR1 KGHSH, CDR2 LQKENI. The CDR3 is 15 residues long. Trimming cost V 5 bases and J 6 bases, with 14 bases left between them. The CDR3 reads CASSSPGGSNSPLHF. The DNA of the CDR3 is TGTGCCAGCTCATCCCCGGGGGGTTCTAATTCACCCCTCCACTTT. Drawing the rest from reference TRBV18 and TRBJ1-6, the complete variable domain is NAGVMQNPRHLVRRRGQEARLRCSPMKGHSHVYWYRQLPEEGLKFMVYLQKENIIDESGMPKERFSAEFPKEGPSILRIQQVVRGDSAAYFCASSSPGGSNSPLHFGNGTRLTVT.

CDR3 amino acids: CASSYGLVGTGELFF. The CDR3 DNA reads TGTGCCAGCAGCTACGGACTAGTAGGTACCGGGGAGCTGTTTTTT. V is TRBV6-5 and J is TRBJ2-2, with 7 bases lining up with TRBD2. CDR1 and CDR2 from the germline V gene are MNHEY and SVGAGI. V lost 6 bases to trimming and J lost 5 bases; unmatched junction nucleotides: 9. The CDR3 is made up of 15 amino acids.

The CDR3 spells CASSQDLWASVMNTEAFF. DNA of the CDR3: TGCGCCAGCAGCCAAGATCTTTGGGCTTCGGTTATGAACACTGAAGCTTTCTTT. The chain uses TRBV4-1 and TRBJ1-1; D uncertain. CDR1 is MGHRA, CDR2 YSYEKL, per germline. V lost 0 bases and J lost 0, with 17 bases in between. The CDR3 runs to 18 residues.

This chain uses TRBV5-6 with TRBJ2-7; TRBD1 agrees at 8 bases. Germline V gene data show CDR1 as SGHDT and CDR2 as YYEEEE. There are 15 residues in the CDR3. The V segment lost 0 bases and the J segment 6 bases; nucleotides outside the gene matches: 8. CDR3 bases: TGTGCCAGCAGCTTGGTTGGGACAGGAACGAGCGAGCAGTACTTC. Its protein product is CASSLVGTGTSEQYF.

The chain combines TRBV25-1 with TRBJ1-4, with 10 bases lining up with TRBD1. Germline CDR1 and CDR2: MGHDK and SYGVNS. V gave up 4 bases and J gave up 6 bases; unmatched junction bases: 5. The CDR3 is 15 residues long. The CDR3 is CASSVSGQGDEKLFF. For the CDR3, the DNA is TGTGCCAGCAGTGTTAGTGGACAGGGGGATGAAAAACTGTTTTTT.

The rearrangement joins TRBV28 to TRBJ2-7, with 9 bases fitting TRBD1. The CDR3 runs 16 residues. The germline V gene has CDR1 MDHEN and CDR2 SYDVKM. Trimming cost V 6 bases and J 0 bases; bases outside gene matches: 9. DNA of the CDR3: TGTGCCAGCAGGACAGGGGGGGGCTTGGGCTCCTACGAGCAGTACTTC. Protein: CASRTGGGLGSYEQYF.

This clone was observed a handful of times. The chain carries TRBV28 and TRBJ1-6, with D hard to call. CDR3 length: 16 amino acids. V was pared by 6 bases and J by 1 base, with 13 bases between. Germline V gene sequence: CDR1 MDHEN, CDR2 SYDVKM. As DNA, the CDR3 is TGTGCCAGCAGCCCCTCGGGCGGGTCCTATAATTCACCCCTCCACTTT. Its translation is CASSPSGGSYNSPLHF. Using reference TRBV28 and TRBJ1-6 for the parts outside the CDR3, the full variable domain is DVKVTQSSRYLVKRTGEKVFLECVQDMDHENMFWYRQDPGLGLRLIYFSYDVKMKEKGDIPEGYSVSREKKERFSLILESASTNQTSMYLCASSPSGGSYNSPLHFGNGTRLTVT.

This chain uses TRBV28 with TRBJ2-1; TRBD2 is a possible D gene (6 bases). V lost 6 bases and J 2 bases, leaving 14 bases between the germline ends. The CDR3 is 15 residues long. In germline, CDR1 is MDHEN, CDR2 SYDVKM. The CDR3 reads CASSRRGTPYNEQFF. The CDR3, as DNA: TGTGCCAGCAGCCGCCGCGGGACGCCCTACAATGAGCAGTTCTTC.

This clone has a single count. The CDR3 protein is CSVETGFNGELFF. The DNA for the CDR3 is TGCAGCGTTGAGACAGGGTTTAACGGGGAGCTGTTTTTT. The chain combines TRBV29-1 with TRBJ2-2, with 7 bases matching TRBD1. V was pared by 3 bases and J by 7 bases, with 5 bases of the junction left unmatched. Germline loops: CDR1 SQVTM, CDR2 ANQGSEA. The CDR3 contains 13 residues.

V usage is TRBV7-8 and J usage is TRBJ2-7; weak D call: TRBD2 (5 bases). Germline V CDR1 and CDR2: SGHVS, FQNEAQ. This CDR3 has 16 residues. The V and J ends lost 5 bases and 6 bases respectively, with 23 bases between them. CDR3 coding DNA: TGTGCCAGCAGCCGAGAGGTCCAGCGGATGACTGTCGAGCAGTACTTC. Amino acids: CASSREVQRMTVEQYF.

This chain uses TRBV24-1 with TRBJ2-2, with a weak D call TRBD1 (6 bases). V gave up 5 bases and J gave up 1 base, with 13 bases separating them. The CDR3 length is 16 residues. Germline V gene lookup returns CDR1 KGHDR and CDR2 SFDVKD. The CDR3 region has the DNA TGTGCCACCAGTGCCCTGGACAGCTGGAACACCGGGGAGCTGTTTTTT. Translating it yields CATSALDSWNTGELFF.